These 20 T cell receptor beta chains came from one sample sequenced in a study of T cell clonotyping in hematopoietic cell transplantation. Libraries were prepared by immunoSEQ multiplex PCR; TCRdb keeps only in-frame clonotypes and omits some of them. The repertoire holds about 18,000 clones, with roughly 86% as singletons. Time point given: recipient sample about 28 days before transplant, after cytoreduction. Sequences were derived from peripheral blood mononuclear cells, sampled before stem cell transplant. Receptor source: a man between 45 and 60 years old with acute myeloid leukemia. Some clones in this sample may be carry-over from other donors' samples.

The chain has TRBV4-1 and TRBJ2-2; TRBD2 aligns across 7 bases. CDR1 and CDR2 (germline): MGHRA, YSYEKL. CDR3 length: 19 residues. The trim removed 1 base at V and 1 base at J, leaving 12 bases unmatched. CDR3 sequence (DNA): TGCGCCAGCAGCCAAGGTGTCATGCGACTAGCAAGGAACACCGGGGAGCTGTTTTTT. Its protein product is CASSQGVMRLARNTGELFF.

For this clone: No conserved phenylalanine or tryptophan ends this CDR3, so it is likely a read error. The DNA is left out, because the CDR3 cannot be placed on it with certainty; the CDR3 is given as TCRdb lists it. The rearrangement links TRBV7-8 to TRBJ2-3; the listed D gene, TRBD2, was not tested against the DNA. Germline V gives CDR1 SGHVS, CDR2 FQNEAQ. Termini included, the CDR3 measures 14 amino acids. CDR3 protein: CASSLQTSGGLREV.

The chain uses TRBV28 and TRBJ2-5, with 7 bases identical to TRBD1. This CDR3 is 15 amino acids long. Germline values: CDR1 MDHEN, CDR2 SYDVKM. J was trimmed by 4 bases and V by 4 bases; bases with no gene match: 9. CDR3 in amino acids: CASSSPATGLETQYF. CDR3 DNA: TGTGCCAGCAGTTCCCCAGCGACAGGGCTAGAGACCCAGTACTTC.

V is TRBV7-9 and J is TRBJ2-5, with unresolved D. Trimming took off 1 base at V and 7 bases at J, with 19 bases between the two ends. CDR3 size: 16 residues. The germline CDR1 and CDR2 sequences are SEHNR and FQNEAQ (reference sequence). The CDR3 reads CASSLGGLGRSGTQYF. The CDR3 nucleotides read TGTGCCAGCAGCTTAGGAGGTTTAGGCAGGTCCGGGACCCAGTACTTC.

This chain uses TRBV9 with TRBJ2-1, with TRBD2 identical over 7 bases. V lost 0 bases, J lost 7 bases, and 10 bases stayed unmatched. The germline CDR1 and CDR2 sequences are SGDLS and YYNGEE. The CDR3 has 16 residues. The CDR3 DNA is TGTGCCAGCAGCGTAGACGGGCGGGGGACCGGGAATGAGCAGTTCTTC. Translation: CASSVDGRGTGNEQFF.

This chain links TRBV7-3 with TRBJ2-1; 7 bases agree with TRBD1. Unmatched junction bases numbered 0, after V lost 0 bases and J lost 7 bases. Germline CDR1 is SGHTA and CDR2 is FQGTGA. The CDR3 is 13 amino acids. DNA of the CDR3: TGTGCCAGCAGCTTAACCAGGGGGAATGAGCAGTTCTTC. This gives the protein CASSLTRGNEQFF.

This clone appeared a single time. The chain recombines TRBV19 with TRBJ2-3; D possibly corresponds to TRBD1 (6 bases). V was pared by 6 bases and J by 0 bases, with 13 bases between. This CDR3 is 15 amino acids long. Looked up from germline, CDR1 is LNHDA and CDR2 is SQIVND (reference sequence). The CDR3 DNA reads as TGTGCCAGTAGGCCGATACAGGGAAGCACAGATACGCAGTATTTT. Its protein product is CASRPIQGSTDTQYF.

This clone was detected only once. V is TRBV4-1 and J is TRBJ2-7; D is unresolved. Germline CDR1 is MGHRA and CDR2 is YSYEKL. V dropped 2 bases and J dropped 1 base, with 6 bases sitting between them. The CDR3 consists of 13 residues. The CDR3 here is CASSQIGSYEQYF. CDR3 sequence (DNA): TGCGCCAGCAGCCAAATAGGTTCCTACGAGCAGTACTTC.

This chain joins TRBV5-5 and TRBJ1-2; a weak D match, TRBD1 (5 bases). The CDR3 is made up of 17 amino acids. V was shortened by 4 bases and J by 0 bases, with 19 bases between the two germline ends. Germline CDR1 SGHKS, CDR2 YYEKEE (reference sequence). DNA for the CDR3: TGTGCCAGCAGCACAGGCCCACGGACCATCGCTAACTATGGCTACACCTTC. This codes for CASSTGPRTIANYGYTF.

CDR3 region: CASSRKGDTEAFF. The CDR3, as DNA: TGTGCCAGTAGCAGGAAGGGGGACACTGAAGCTTTCTTT. The chain uses TRBV19 and TRBJ1-1, with a tentative D call TRBD1 (6 bases). Per the germline V gene, CDR1 is LNHDA and CDR2 is SQIVND (reference sequence). The CDR3 totals 13 residues. V lost 6 bases, J lost 3 bases, and 11 bases lay in between.

The rearrangement uses TRBV5-1 and TRBJ2-7; D unclear. Per the germline V gene, CDR1 is SGHRS and CDR2 is YFSETQ. The V end lost 3 bases, the J end lost 5 bases, and 9 bases lay between the germline ends. The CDR3 is 12 residues long. As DNA, the CDR3 is TGCGCCAGCAGCTCGAGAACGGACGAGCAGTACTTC. As protein: CASSSRTDEQYF.

V is TRBV7-3 and J is TRBJ2-3; D unresolved. CDR1 SGHTA and CDR2 FQGTGA come from the germline V gene. Trimming removed 1 base from V and 4 bases from J, with 6 bases in between. The CDR3 totals 13 residues. CDR3 DNA: TGTGCCAGCAGCTTAATTTCAGCAGATACGCAGTATTTT. Its protein is CASSLISADTQYF. Filled out from reference TRBV7-3 and TRBJ2-3, the complete variable domain reads GAGVSQTPSNKVTEKGKYVELRCDPISGHTALYWYRQSLGQGPEFLIYFQGTGAADDSGLPNDRFFAVRPEGSVSTLKIQRTERGDSAVYLCASSLISADTQYFGPGTRLTVL.

This clone has just a few counts. The chain is built from TRBV29-1 and TRBJ2-7; D uncertain. The CDR3 runs 14 residues. The V end was cut by 0 bases, the J end by 0 bases, with 9 bases between. Germline CDR1 reads SQVTM; CDR2 reads ANQGSEA. The CDR3 protein is CSVEDTRSSYEQYF. CDR3 DNA: TGCAGCGTTGAAGATACCAGGTCCTCCTACGAGCAGTACTTC.

The chain uses TRBV10-1 and TRBJ2-1; 10 nucleotides agree with TRBD2. This CDR3 contains 16 residues. Looked up from germline, CDR1 is WNHNN and CDR2 is SYGVQD (reference sequence). V was pared by 3 bases and J by 3 bases, with 5 bases of the junction left unmatched. CDR3 residues: CASSDTSGEIYNEQFF. The CDR3 region has the DNA TGCGCCAGCAGTGACACTAGCGGGGAGATCTACAATGAGCAGTTCTTC.

The chain combines TRBV6-5 with TRBJ1-2; maybe TRBD1 (5 bases). The CDR3 totals 15 residues. The germline V and J ends were trimmed by 2 bases and 6 bases, with 16 bases remaining between them. Germline values: CDR1 MNHEY, CDR2 SVGAGI. CDR3 sequence reads: CASSYAAGFADGYTF. CDR3 in DNA: TGTGCCAGCAGTTACGCGGCAGGGTTTGCGGATGGCTACACCTTC.

The CDR3 DNA reads as TGTGCCAGCAGCTTATTTTCTTCGGATACGCAGTATTTT. It specifies CASSLFSSDTQYF. The chain links TRBV11-3 to TRBJ2-3; D remains unclear. The germline V gene encodes CDR1 SGHNT and CDR2 YENEEA. The CDR3 is made up of 13 amino acids. The germline V and J ends were trimmed by 2 bases and 6 bases, with 9 bases remaining between them.

The rearrangement joins TRBV6-6 to TRBJ2-7, with 10 bases aligning to TRBD1. The germline gives CDR1 MNHNY, CDR2 SVGAGI (reference sequence). The junction had 4 bases not matched to a gene; V was cut back by 6 bases and J by 2 bases. CDR3 size: 14 residues. CDR3 nucleotides: TGTGCCAGCAGACATGGACAGGGGGCCTACGAGCAGTACTTC. This translates into CASRHGQGAYEQYF.

Of note for this clone: Other nucleotide sequences from this sample produce the same CDR3. The genes are TRBV7-2 and TRBJ1-6; no definite D call. The CDR3 loop spans 16 amino acids. The germline gives CDR1 SGHTA, CDR2 FQGNSA. The ends were cut back, 1 base at V and 9 bases at J, with 16 bases in the middle. The CDR3 reads CASSLGVRLGGSPLHF. As DNA, the CDR3 is TGTGCCAGCAGCTTAGGAGTCAGACTGGGCGGTTCACCCCTCCACTTT.

Of note for this clone: Other DNA sequences in the same sample also yield this CDR3. The V call is TRBV25-1, the J call TRBJ1-3, with D uncertain. Germline V gene sequence: CDR1 MGHDK, CDR2 SYGVNS. There are 14 residues in the CDR3. Trimming left V 3 bases short and J 3 bases short, with 9 bases between. The CDR3 nucleotides read TGTGCCAGCAGTGAGATCGGAAGTGGAAACACCATATATTTT. Amino acid sequence: CASSEIGSGNTIYF.

This clone turned up a few times. The chain joins TRBV5-4 to TRBJ2-7, with a weak D call TRBD1 (5 bases). This CDR3 is 13 amino acids long. V was cut by 5 bases and J by 2 bases, with 11 bases left in between. Germline V CDR1 and CDR2: SGHNT, YYREEE (reference sequence). CDR3 sequence: CASSPGFTYEQYF. CDR3 bases: TGTGCCAGCAGTCCAGGGTTTACCTACGAGCAGTACTTC.